This T cell receptor (beta chain) was retrieved from a study of blood T cell repertoires in COVID-19. Study information: There were acute and convalescent COVID-19 samples, and they came from the United States, Italy and Spain. Sources were T cells, B-cell-depleted T cells, or PBMCs; the material itself was cDNA or gDNA.

In the original analysis: Scientists estimated how many nucleated cells there were by amplifying reference gene primers. Clones were sequenced by immunoSEQ multiplex PCR, and TCRdb holds only the in-frame ones, with some missing. V and J calls plus clone size are reproduced from that table; the DNA served to infer D and trimming. This sample has about 80,000 clones, with roughly four fifths found just once. This clone has just a few counts. J was trimmed by 0 bases and V by 6 bases; bases with no gene match: 5. In germline, CDR1 is SGHTA, CDR2 FQGTGA. The CDR3 is made up of 16 amino acids. This TCR came from a woman between 70 and 85 years old with acute or convalescent COVID-19. This sequence joins TRBV7-3 and TRBJ2-7; 13 bases fit TRBD2. The sequenced sample was peripheral blood. This CDR3 reads CASRQGLAGSSYEQYF. In nucleotides, the CDR3 is TGTGCCAGCAGGCAGGGACTAGCGGGGAGCTCCTACGAGCAGTACTTC.